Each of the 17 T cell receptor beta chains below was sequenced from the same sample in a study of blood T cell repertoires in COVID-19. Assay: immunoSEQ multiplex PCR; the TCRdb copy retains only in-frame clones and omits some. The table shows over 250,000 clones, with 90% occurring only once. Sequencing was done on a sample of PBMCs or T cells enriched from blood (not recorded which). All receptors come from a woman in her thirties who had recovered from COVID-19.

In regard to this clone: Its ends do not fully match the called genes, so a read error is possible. CDR3 sequence: CASSFGGSNTGELFF. The CDR3, as DNA: TGTGCTAGCAGCTTCGGGGGGTCGAACACCGGGGAGCTGTTTTTT. The rearrangement uses TRBV7-7 and TRBJ2-2; TRBD2 matches at 7 bases. This CDR3 has 15 amino acids. The germline CDR1 and CDR2 sequences are SSHAT and FNYEAQ (reference sequence). The variable domain in full, completed from reference TRBV7-7 and TRBJ2-2, reads GAGVSQSPRYKVTKRGQDVTLRCDPISSHATLYWYQQALGQGPEFLTYFNYEAQPDKSGLPSDRFSAERPEGSISTLTIQRTEQRDSAMYRCASSFGGSNTGELFFGEGSRLTVL.

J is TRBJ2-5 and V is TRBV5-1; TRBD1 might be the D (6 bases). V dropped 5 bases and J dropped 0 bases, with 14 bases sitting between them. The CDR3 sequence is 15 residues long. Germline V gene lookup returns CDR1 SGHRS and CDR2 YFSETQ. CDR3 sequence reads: CASSRSGQYQETQYF. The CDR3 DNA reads TGCGCCAGCAGTAGGTCAGGACAGTACCAAGAGACCCAGTACTTC. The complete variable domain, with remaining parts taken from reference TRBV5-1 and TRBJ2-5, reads KAGVTQTPRYLIKTRGQQVTLSCSPISGHRSVSWYQQTPGQGLQFLFEYFSETQRNKGNFPGRFSGRQFSNSRSEMNVSTLELGDSALYLCASSRSGQYQETQYFGPGTRLLVL.

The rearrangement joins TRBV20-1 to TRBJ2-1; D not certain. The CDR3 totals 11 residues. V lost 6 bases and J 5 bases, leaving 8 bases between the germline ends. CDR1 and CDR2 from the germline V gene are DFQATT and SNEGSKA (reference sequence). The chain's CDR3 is CSASHNNEQFF. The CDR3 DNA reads TGCAGTGCGTCCCACAACAATGAGCAGTTCTTC.

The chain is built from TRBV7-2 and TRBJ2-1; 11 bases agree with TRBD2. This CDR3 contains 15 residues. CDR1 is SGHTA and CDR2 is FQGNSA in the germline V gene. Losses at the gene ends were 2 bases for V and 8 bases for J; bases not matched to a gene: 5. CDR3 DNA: TGTGCCAGCAGCTTAAGTAGCGGGAGGGGGGATGAGCAGTTCTTC. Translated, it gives CASSLSSGRGDEQFF.

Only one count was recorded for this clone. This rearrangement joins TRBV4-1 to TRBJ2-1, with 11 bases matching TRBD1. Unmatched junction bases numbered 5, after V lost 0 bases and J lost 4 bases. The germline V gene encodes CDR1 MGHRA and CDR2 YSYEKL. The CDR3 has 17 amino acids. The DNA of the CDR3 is TGCGCCAGCAGCCAAGATCGGACAGGGGGCAGGTACAATGAGCAGTTCTTC. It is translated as CASSQDRTGGRYNEQFF.

In DNA, the CDR3 is TGTGCCAGCAGCTTCAGGCAGGGTTCCACTGAAGCTTTCTTT. It is translated as CASSFRQGSTEAFF. V is TRBV5-4 and J is TRBJ1-1; tentatively, D is TRBD1 (5 bases). Germline loops: CDR1 SGHNT, CDR2 YYREEE (reference sequence). CDR3 length: 14 residues. V lost 2 bases, J lost 4 bases, and 12 bases lay in between.

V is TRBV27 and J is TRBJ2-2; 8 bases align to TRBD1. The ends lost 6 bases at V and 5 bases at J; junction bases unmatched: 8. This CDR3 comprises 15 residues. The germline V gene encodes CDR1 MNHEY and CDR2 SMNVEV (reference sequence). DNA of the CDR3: TGTGCCAGCAGACCCGGACAGGGACGAACCGGGGAGCTGTTTTTT. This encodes CASRPGQGRTGELFF.

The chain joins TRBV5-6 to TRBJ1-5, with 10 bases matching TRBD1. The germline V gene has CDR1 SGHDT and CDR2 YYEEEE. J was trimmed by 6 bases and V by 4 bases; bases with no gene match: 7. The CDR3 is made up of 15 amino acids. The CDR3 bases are TGTGCCAGCAGCAACCGACAGGGGGCAGGTCAGCCCCAGCATTTT. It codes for CASSNRQGAGQPQHF. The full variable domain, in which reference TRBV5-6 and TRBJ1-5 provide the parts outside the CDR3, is DAGVTQSPTHLIKTRGQQVTLRCSPKSGHDTVSWYQQALGQGPQFIFQYYEEEERQRGNFPDRFSGHQFPNYSSELNVNALLLGDSALYLCASSNRQGAGQPQHFGDGTRLSIL.

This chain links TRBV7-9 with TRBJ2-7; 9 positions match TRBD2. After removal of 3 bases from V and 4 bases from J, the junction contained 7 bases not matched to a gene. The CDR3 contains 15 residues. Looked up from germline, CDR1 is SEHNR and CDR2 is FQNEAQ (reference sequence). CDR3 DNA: TGTGCCAGCAGCTTCGAAGCGGGAGGTCAGTACGAGCAGTACTTC. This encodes CASSFEAGGQYEQYF.

The CDR3 nucleotides read TGTGCCAGCAGCTTCAGGGTTGTTGATGAGCAGTTCTTC. It translates to CASSFRVVDEQFF. V gene TRBV7-3 combines with J gene TRBJ2-1; weak D call: TRBD1 (5 bases). Germline assignment: CDR1 SGHTA and CDR2 FQGTGA. CDR3 size: 13 residues. The V end was cut by 3 bases, the J end by 8 bases, with 11 bases between.

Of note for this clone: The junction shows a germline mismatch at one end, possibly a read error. The CDR3 DNA is TGTGCCGGCAGTTGGGAGCCGGGACAGCTCATAGATAACTACGAGCAGTACTTC. It translates to CAGSWEPGQLIDNYEQYF. The gene calls are TRBV6-2 or TRBV6-3 and TRBJ2-7; 7 bases align to TRBD1. The CDR3 length is 18 residues. Per germline, CDR1 MNHEY and CDR2 SVGEGT.

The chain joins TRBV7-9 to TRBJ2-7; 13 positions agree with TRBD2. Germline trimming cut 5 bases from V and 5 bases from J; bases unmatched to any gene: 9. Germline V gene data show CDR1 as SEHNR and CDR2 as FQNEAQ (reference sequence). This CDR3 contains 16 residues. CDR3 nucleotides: TGTGCCAGCAGCGCTCGGACTAGCGGGAGTCGACACGAGCAGTACTTC. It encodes CASSARTSGSRHEQYF.

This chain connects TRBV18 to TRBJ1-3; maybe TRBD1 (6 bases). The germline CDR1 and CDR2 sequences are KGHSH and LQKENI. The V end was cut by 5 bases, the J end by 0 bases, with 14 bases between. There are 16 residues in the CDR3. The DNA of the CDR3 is TGTGCCAGCTCAGGACAGACCGGCTACTCTGGAAACACCATATATTTT. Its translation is CASSGQTGYSGNTIYF.

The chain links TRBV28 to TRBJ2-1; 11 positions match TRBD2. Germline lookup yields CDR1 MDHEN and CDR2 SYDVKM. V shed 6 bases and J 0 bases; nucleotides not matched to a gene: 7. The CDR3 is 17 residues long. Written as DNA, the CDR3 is TGTGCCAGCAGCGATATAGCGGGAGGGAGCTCCTACAATGAGCAGTTCTTC. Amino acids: CASSDIAGGSSYNEQFF.

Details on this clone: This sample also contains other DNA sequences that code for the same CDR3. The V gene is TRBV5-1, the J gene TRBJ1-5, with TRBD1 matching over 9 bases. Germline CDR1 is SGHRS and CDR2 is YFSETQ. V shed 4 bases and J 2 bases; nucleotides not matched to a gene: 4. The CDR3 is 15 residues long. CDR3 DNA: TGCGCCAGCAGCCTACAGGGGGCCGGCAATCAGCCCCAGCATTTT. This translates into CASSLQGAGNQPQHF.

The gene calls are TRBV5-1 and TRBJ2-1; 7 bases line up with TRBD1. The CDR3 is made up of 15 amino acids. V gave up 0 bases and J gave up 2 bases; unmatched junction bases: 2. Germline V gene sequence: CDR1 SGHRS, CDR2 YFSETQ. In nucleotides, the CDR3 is TGCGCCAGCAGCTTGGTAGGGGGCGCCTACAATGAGCAGTTCTTC. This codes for CASSLVGGAYNEQFF.

CDR3 protein: CASSKAGLAGSSYNEQFF. The DNA for the CDR3 is TGTGCCAGCAGCAAAGCCGGACTAGCGGGAAGCTCCTACAATGAGCAGTTCTTC. J is TRBJ2-1 and V is TRBV7-8; 12 bases line up with TRBD2. The CDR3 totals 18 residues. V lost 5 bases to trimming and J lost 0 bases; unmatched junction nucleotides: 8. Per the germline V gene, CDR1 is SGHVS and CDR2 is FQNEAQ.